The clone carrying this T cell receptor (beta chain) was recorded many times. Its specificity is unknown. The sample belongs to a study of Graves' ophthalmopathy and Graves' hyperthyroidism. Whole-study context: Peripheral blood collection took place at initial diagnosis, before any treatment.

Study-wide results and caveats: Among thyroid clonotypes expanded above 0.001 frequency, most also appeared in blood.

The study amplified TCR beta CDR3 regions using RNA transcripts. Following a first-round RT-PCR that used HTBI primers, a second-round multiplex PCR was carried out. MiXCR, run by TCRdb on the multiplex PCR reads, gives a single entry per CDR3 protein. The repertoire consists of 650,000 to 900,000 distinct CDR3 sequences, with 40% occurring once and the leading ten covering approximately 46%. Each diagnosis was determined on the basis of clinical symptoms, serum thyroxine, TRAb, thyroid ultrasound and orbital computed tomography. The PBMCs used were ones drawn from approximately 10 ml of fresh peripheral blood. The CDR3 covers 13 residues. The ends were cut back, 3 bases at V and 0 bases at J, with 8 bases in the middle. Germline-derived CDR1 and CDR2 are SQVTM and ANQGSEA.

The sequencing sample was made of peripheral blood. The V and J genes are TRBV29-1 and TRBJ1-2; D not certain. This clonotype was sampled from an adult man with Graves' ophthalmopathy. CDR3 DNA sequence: TGCAGCGTTGAGAGGGCCGCTAACTATGGCTACACCTTC. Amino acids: CSVERAANYGYTF.